This T cell receptor (beta chain) was obtained from a study of shared T cell receptors in the human thymus. V gave up 3 bases and J gave up 1 base, with 3 bases separating them. CDR1 DFQATT and CDR2 SNEGSKA come from the germline V gene (reference sequence). This CDR3 region has 11 residues. Measured with immunoSEQ multiplex PCR; TCRdb has only the in-frame clones, and not every one. The sample lists hundreds of thousands of clones, approximately 87% seen once, with 0.0094% in the top ten. Separately, the same data were catalogued under a study of human thymus T cells. That study reports: Usage of V and J genes appeared biased in thymic and blood repertoires.

The sequenced material came from thymocytes. The chain couples TRBV20-1 to TRBJ2-5; D is ambiguous. The receptor was derived from a boy less than two years old with a congenital heart defect. For the CDR3, the DNA is TGCAGTGCTAGCATCCAAGAGACCCAGTACTTC. This translates into CSASIQETQYF.